These T cell receptor beta chains were read from a single sample in a study of blood T cell repertoires in COVID-19. This table comes from immunoSEQ multiplex PCR, and its TCRdb copy is limited to in-frame clones, with some not included. This sample yields hundreds of thousands of clones, of which around 87% are seen a single time; 2.3% belongs to the top ten. Specimen: peripheral blood. These receptor sequences come from a woman aged 60 to 75 with COVID-19, enrolled during active disease. Both conserved end residues are part of each CDR3. The D gene is left open where the match is weak. Clone sizes are given selectively: once, few, many, or a class where the clone is expanded.

j_gene	abundance	v_gene	d_gene	CDR3aa	CDR3nt
TRBJ1-5	.	TRBV19	TRBD1	CASLGDRARAQPQHF	TGTGCCAGTCTAGGGGACAGGGCCCGGGCTCAGCCCCAGCATTTT
TRBJ1-5	.	TRBV5-1	.	CASSLAPDAQPQHF	TGCGCCAGCAGCTTGGCTCCAGATGCTCAGCCCCAGCATTTT
TRBJ2-5	.	TRBV4-2	.	CASTPEAAPQETQYF	TGTGCCAGCACGCCCGAGGCAGCGCCTCAAGAGACCCAGTACTTC
TRBJ2-3	.	TRBV2	TRBD2	CASRSLAGAPDTQYF	TGTGCCAGCAGGTCACTAGCGGGAGCACCGGATACGCAGTATTTT
TRBJ1-5	.	TRBV5-1	TRBD1	CASSPQGANQPQHF	TGCGCCAGCAGCCCTCAGGGGGCTAATCAGCCCCAGCATTTT
TRBJ2-3	.	TRBV29-1	TRBD1	CSVGGQSSRTDTQYF	TGCAGCGTTGGGGGACAGTCTTCTCGCACAGATACGCAGTATTTT
TRBJ1-2	.	TRBV6-1	.	CASSEAGGLGGYTF	TGTGCCAGCAGTGAAGCGGGGGGTTTAGGGGGCTACACCTTC
TRBJ1-1	.	TRBV19	.	CASSIISGGEAFF	TGTGCCAGTAGTATTATCTCGGGAGGCGAAGCTTTCTTT
TRBJ1-1	.	TRBV12-5	.	CASGPSRRDGAEAFF	TGTGCTAGTGGTCCCTCGAGGAGGGACGGGGCTGAAGCTTTCTTT
TRBJ1-2	once	TRBV12-3/TRBV12-4	.	CASSPGENYGYTF	TGTGCCAGCAGTCCAGGGGAAAACTATGGCTACACCTTC
TRBJ2-2	few	TRBV4-2	.	CASSQEPGATGELFF	TGTGCCAGCAGCCAAGAGCCAGGGGCGACCGGGGAGCTGTTTTTT
TRBJ1-4	.	TRBV4-1	TRBD1	CASSPGQAPNEKLFF	TGCGCCAGCAGCCCGGGACAGGCGCCAAATGAAAAACTGTTTTTT
TRBJ1-1	.	TRBV6-5	TRBD1	CASSGGTGGHTEAFF	TGTGCCAGCAGCGGGGGGACAGGGGGTCACACTGAAGCTTTCTTT
TRBJ1-2	.	TRBV19	TRBD1	CASSIDRPGQVYYGYTF	TGTGCCAGTAGTATAGACAGACCCGGACAGGTCTACTATGGCTACACCTTC
TRBJ1-5	.	TRBV6-1	.	CASSDRQRFNQPQHF	TGTGCCAGCAGTGACCGACAGAGATTCAATCAGCCCCAGCATTTT
TRBJ1-2	.	TRBV5-1	TRBD1	CASSLRTGTGGGYTF	TGCGCCAGCAGCTTAAGAACCGGGACAGGCGGGGGCTACACCTTC
TRBJ2-7	once	TRBV29-1	TRBD1	CSVEGTGAITEQYF	TGCAGCGTTGAGGGGACAGGGGCGATTACGGAGCAGTACTTC
TRBJ1-1	.	TRBV25-1	.	CASSATGLGTEAFF	TGTGCCAGCAGTGCAACAGGGTTAGGCACTGAAGCTTTCTTT
TRBJ2-2	.	TRBV28	.	CASSLVVYSNTGELFF	TGTGCCAGCAGTTTGGTGGTCTATTCGAACACCGGGGAGCTGTTTTTT
TRBJ1-5	.	TRBV2	TRBD1	CASTDRGVGQPQHF	TGTGCCAGCACCGACAGGGGTGTCGGCCAGCCCCAGCATTTT
TRBJ1-2	once	TRBV19	.	CASTTAGSVNYGYTF	TGTGCCAGTACCACTGCGGGGTCCGTAAACTATGGCTACACCTTC
TRBJ2-1	.	TRBV5-4	TRBD1	CASRGGQGYNEQFF	TGTGCCAGCAGGGGGGGACAGGGCTACAATGAGCAGTTCTTC
TRBJ1-2	.	TRBV6-1	.	CASSEYDGYTF	TGTGCCAGCAGTGAATATGATGGCTACACCTTC
TRBJ1-5	few	TRBV19	TRBD1	CASSWDRVQPQHF	TGTGCCAGTAGTTGGGACAGGGTTCAGCCCCAGCATTTT
TRBJ2-1	.	TRBV3-1/TRBV3-2	TRBD2	CASKKHGGTEQFF	TGTGCCAGCAAGAAACACGGGGGGACTGAGCAGTTCTTC
TRBJ1-1	.	TRBV11-2	.	CASRRYRRDTEAFF	TGTGCCAGCAGACGTTATCGAAGAGACACTGAAGCTTTCTTT
TRBJ1-6	once	TRBV19	.	CASTLGSGQNNSPLHF	TGTGCCAGTACCCTCGGATCCGGACAGAATAATTCACCCCTCCACTTT
TRBJ2-2	.	TRBV7-3	.	CASSLTVTGTGELFF	TGTGCCAGCAGCCTAACGGTCACGGGGACCGGGGAGCTGTTTTTT